Here is one T cell receptor beta chain with its context. Methods used by the authors: Estimation of nucleated cell counts relied on the amplification of reference gene primers. TCRdb keeps only in-frame clones here, not all; method: immunoSEQ multiplex PCR. The V and J calls and clone size come from that table; D and trimming were worked out from the DNA. The repertoire holds 30,000 to 40,000 clones, with roughly nine tenths as singletons. Looked up from germline, CDR1 is ENHRY and CDR2 is SYGVKD. The ends were cut back, 2 bases at V and 0 bases at J, with 14 bases in the middle. This CDR3 comprises 18 residues. The data originate from a study of blood T cell repertoires in COVID-19. Study at large: There were acute and convalescent COVID-19 samples, and they came from the United States, Italy and Spain. PBMCs, B-cell-depleted T cells, or T cells provided the cDNA or gDNA that made up the material.

The rearrangement uses TRBV10-3 and TRBJ2-6; D is perhaps TRBD1 (6 bases). Sequencing was carried out using peripheral blood. This receptor was identified in a human donor in a cohort sampled during active COVID-19. The CDR3 reads CAISEPGTSLSGANVLTF. Written as DNA, the CDR3 is TGTGCCATCAGTGAGCCCGGGACATCCCTCTCTGGGGCCAACGTCCTGACTTTC.